This T cell receptor beta chain emerged from a study of Ad26.COV2.S vaccination and SARS-CoV-2 variants. Background on the study: This donor came from the COV1001 trial of Ad26.COV2.S. Once or twice, 56 days apart, Ad26.COV2.S was delivered intramuscularly. The study's findings and limits: Vaccine recipients had higher spike-specific TCR breadth than placebo recipients.

The ends lost 4 bases at V and 3 bases at J; junction bases unmatched: 2. CDR1 is GTSNPN, CDR2 SVGIG, per germline (reference sequence). CDR3 length: 12 residues. The table lists this clone with many counts. Its target is not known. The repertoire was sequenced with immunoSEQ multiplex PCR; TCRdb's copy has only in-frame clones and lacks some. The sample has some 520,000 clones, approximately 90% seen once. Documented treatment: around 19 received Ad26.COV2.S at low or high dose, single or two shots; about 5 received placebo; per-sample allocation not given. The investigators took samples on day 63 after the first vaccine or placebo injection.

The clonotype comes from a person aged 18-60 years who received the Ad26.COV2.S COVID-19 vaccine or a placebo. The source material was peripheral blood, sampled in a trial of Ad26.COV2.S vaccine versus placebo. The chain couples TRBV30 to TRBJ1-1, with 7 bases lining up with TRBD1. The CDR3 DNA reads TGTGCCTGGAACGACAGGGACACTGAAGCTTTCTTT. Translated: CAWNDRDTEAFF.